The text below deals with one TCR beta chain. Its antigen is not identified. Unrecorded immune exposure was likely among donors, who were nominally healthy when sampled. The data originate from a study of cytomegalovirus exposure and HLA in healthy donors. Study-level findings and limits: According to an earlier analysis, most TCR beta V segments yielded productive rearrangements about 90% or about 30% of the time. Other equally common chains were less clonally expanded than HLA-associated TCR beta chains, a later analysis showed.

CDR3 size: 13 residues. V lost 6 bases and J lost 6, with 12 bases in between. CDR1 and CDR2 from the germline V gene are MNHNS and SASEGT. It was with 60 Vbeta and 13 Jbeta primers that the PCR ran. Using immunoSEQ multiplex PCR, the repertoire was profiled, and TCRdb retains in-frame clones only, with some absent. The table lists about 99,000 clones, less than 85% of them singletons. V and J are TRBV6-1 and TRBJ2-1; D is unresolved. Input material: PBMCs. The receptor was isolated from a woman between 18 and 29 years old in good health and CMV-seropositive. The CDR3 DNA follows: TGTGCCAGCAGGACACAGTGGTCCAATGAGCAGTTCTTC. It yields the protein CASRTQWSNEQFF.